This entry is about one T cell receptor (beta chain). V lost 4 bases and J 4 bases, leaving 10 bases between the germline ends. Germline V CDR1 and CDR2: MDHEN, SYDVKM. The CDR3 totals 13 residues. Sequenced by immunoSEQ multiplex PCR; TCRdb stores in-frame clones only, minus some. The table shows hundreds of thousands of clones, with about 92% occurring only once. This study enrolled people aged about 18 to 100 from about two dozen US geographic areas. Each participant's cohort was designated according to participant-reported clinical history. Recovered status applied to Cohort 3 donors who had two consecutive negative PCRs. It also applied to those with clearance or with symptom resolution. This specimen comes from a study of blood T cell repertoires in COVID-19. Study in general: The samples span acute and convalescent COVID-19 from the United States, Italy and Spain.

V is TRBV28 and J is TRBJ1-2, with no clear D. Sequencing used PBMCs or T cells enriched from blood (not recorded which). The sequence was collected from a man between 60 and 75 years old who had recovered from COVID-19. CDR3 protein: CASSSGGAYGYTF. The CDR3 DNA reads TGTGCCAGCAGTTCGGGTGGAGCCTATGGCTACACCTTC.